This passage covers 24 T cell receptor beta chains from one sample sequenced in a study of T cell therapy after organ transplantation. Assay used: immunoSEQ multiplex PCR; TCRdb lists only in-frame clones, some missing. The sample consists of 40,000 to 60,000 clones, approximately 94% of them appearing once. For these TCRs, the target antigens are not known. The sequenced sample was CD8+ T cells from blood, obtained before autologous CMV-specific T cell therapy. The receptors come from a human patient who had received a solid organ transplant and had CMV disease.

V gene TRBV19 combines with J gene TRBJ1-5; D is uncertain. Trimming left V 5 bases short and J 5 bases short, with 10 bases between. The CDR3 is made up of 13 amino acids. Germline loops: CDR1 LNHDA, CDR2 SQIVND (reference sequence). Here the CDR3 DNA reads TGTGCCAGTAGTTATGGGGAATATCAGCCCCAGCATTTT. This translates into CASSYGEYQPQHF.

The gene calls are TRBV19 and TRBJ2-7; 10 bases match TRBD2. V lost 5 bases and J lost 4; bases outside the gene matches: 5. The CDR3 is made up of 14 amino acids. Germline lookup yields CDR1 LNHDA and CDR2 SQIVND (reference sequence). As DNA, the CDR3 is TGTGCCAGTAGTCTCGGACTAGCGGCTTACGAGCAGTACTTC. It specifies CASSLGLAAYEQYF. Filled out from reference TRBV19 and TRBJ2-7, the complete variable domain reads DGGITQSPKYLFRKEGQNVTLSCEQNLNHDAMYWYRQDPGQGLRLIYYSQIVNDFQKGDIAEGYSVSREKKESFPLTVTSAQKNPTAFYLCASSLGLAAYEQYFGPGTRLTVT.

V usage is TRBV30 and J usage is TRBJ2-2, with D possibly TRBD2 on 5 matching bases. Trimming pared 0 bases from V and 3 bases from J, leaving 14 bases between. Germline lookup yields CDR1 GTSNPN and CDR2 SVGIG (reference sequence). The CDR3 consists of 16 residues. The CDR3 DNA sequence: TGTGCCTGGAGTGTAGGCCTAGCTGGTGACACCGGGGAGCTGTTTTTT. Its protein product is CAWSVGLAGDTGELFF.

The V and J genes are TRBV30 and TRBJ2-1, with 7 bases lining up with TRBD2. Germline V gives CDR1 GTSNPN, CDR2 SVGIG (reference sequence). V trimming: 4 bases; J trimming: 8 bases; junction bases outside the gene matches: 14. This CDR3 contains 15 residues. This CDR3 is CAWNPTAGSSDEQFF. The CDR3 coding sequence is TGTGCCTGGAACCCCACAGCGGGAAGTAGCGATGAGCAGTTCTTC.

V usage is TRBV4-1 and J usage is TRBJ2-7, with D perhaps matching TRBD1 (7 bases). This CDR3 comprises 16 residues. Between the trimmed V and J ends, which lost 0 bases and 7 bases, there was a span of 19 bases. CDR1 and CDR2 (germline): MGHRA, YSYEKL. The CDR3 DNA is TGCGCCAGCAGCCAAGATGGCGGCAGGGGGGCATTAGAGCAGTACTTC. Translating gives CASSQDGGRGALEQYF.

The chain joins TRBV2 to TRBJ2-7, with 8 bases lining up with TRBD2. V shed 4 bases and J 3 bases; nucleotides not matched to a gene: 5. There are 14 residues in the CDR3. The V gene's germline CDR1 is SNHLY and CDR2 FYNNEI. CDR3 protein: CASSAGRGGYEQYF. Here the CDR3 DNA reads TGTGCCAGCAGTGCCGGCCGGGGGGGCTACGAGCAGTACTTC.

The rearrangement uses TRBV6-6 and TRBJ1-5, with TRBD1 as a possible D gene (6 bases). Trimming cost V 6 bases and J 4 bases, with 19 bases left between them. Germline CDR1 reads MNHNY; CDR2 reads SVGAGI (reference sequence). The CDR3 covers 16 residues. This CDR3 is CASSHGRGFANQPQHF. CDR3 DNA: TGTGCCAGCAGCCACGGGAGGGGGTTTGCAAATCAGCCCCAGCATTTT.

The CDR3 here is CASSLSGFGANVLTF. DNA of the CDR3: TGTGCCAGCAGCTTGTCCGGCTTTGGGGCCAACGTCCTGACTTTC. The genes are TRBV7-9 and TRBJ2-6, with unresolved D. V lost 3 bases to trimming and J lost 3 bases, with 9 bases between them. Germline CDR1 is SEHNR and CDR2 is FQNEAQ (reference sequence). CDR3 length equals 15 residues.

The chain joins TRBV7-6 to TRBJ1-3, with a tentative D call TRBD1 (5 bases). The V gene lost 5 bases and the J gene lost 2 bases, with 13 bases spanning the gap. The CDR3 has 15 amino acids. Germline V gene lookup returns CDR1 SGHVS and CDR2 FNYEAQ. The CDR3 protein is CASSGAEGPGNTIYF. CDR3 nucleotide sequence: TGTGCCAGCAGCGGTGCTGAGGGGCCTGGAAACACCATATATTTT.

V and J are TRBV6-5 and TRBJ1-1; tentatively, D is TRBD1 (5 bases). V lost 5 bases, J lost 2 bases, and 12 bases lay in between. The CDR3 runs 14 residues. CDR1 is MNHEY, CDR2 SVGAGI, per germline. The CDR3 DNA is TGTGCCAGCAGTCCTGGGGGTCTAAACACTGAAGCTTTCTTT. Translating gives CASSPGGLNTEAFF.

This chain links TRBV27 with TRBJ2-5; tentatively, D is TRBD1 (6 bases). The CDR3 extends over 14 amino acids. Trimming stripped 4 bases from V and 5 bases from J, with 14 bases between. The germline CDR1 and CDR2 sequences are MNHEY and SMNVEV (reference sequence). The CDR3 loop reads CASSSRGPGETQYF. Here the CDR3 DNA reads TGTGCCAGCAGTTCCAGGGGTCCGGGGGAGACCCAGTACTTC.

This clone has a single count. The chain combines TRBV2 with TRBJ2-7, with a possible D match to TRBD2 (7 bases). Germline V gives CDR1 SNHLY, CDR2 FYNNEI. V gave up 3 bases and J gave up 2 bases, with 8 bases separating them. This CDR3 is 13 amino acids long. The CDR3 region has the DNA TGTGCCAGCAGTGACGGGGGGCCCTACGAGCAGTACTTC. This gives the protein CASSDGGPYEQYF.

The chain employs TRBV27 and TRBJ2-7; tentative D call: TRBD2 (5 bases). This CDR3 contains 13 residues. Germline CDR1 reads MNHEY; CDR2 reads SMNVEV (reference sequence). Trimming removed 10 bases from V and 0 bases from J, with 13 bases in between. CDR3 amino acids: CATRTSISYEQYF. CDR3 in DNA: TGTGCCACCAGGACTTCGATCTCCTACGAGCAGTACTTC.

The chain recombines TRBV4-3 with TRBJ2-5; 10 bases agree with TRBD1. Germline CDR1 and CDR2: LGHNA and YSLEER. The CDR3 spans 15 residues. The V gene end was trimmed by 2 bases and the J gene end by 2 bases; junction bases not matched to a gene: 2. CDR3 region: CASSQWGQGQETQYF. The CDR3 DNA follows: TGCGCCAGCAGCCAATGGGGACAGGGGCAAGAGACCCAGTACTTC.

In nucleotides, the CDR3 is TGTGCCAGCAGCCAAGGGGCGGACATACCATACAATGAGCAGTTCTTC. This codes for CASSQGADIPYNEQFF. The chain joins TRBV16 to TRBJ2-1, with a possible D match to TRBD1 (5 bases). The CDR3 totals 16 residues. Germline V gene data show CDR1 as KGHSY and CDR2 as FQNENV. Trimming stripped 2 bases from V and 4 bases from J, with 15 bases between.

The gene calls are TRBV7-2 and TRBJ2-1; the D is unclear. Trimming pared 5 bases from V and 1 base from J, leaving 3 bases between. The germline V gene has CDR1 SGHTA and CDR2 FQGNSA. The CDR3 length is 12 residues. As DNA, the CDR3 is TGTGCCAGCAGCGCATCCTACAATGAGCAGTTCTTC. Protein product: CASSASYNEQFF.

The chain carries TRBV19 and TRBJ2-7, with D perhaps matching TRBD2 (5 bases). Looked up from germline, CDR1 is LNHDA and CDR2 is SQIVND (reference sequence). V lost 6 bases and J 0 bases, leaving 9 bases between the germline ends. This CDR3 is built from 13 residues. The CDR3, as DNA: TGTGCCAGTAGCAGCGGTTCCTCCTACGAGCAGTACTTC. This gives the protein CASSSGSSYEQYF.

The CDR3 nucleotides are TGTGCCACCAGCGGAGGGACAGACGGGTTTCAGCCCCAGCATTTT. Residues: CATSGGTDGFQPQHF. The chain links TRBV15 to TRBJ1-5; 7 bases map to TRBD1. CDR1 is LNHNV and CDR2 is YYDKDF in the germline V gene (reference sequence). V shed 5 bases, J shed 6 bases, and the junction held 10 bases outside the gene matches. This CDR3 is built from 15 residues.

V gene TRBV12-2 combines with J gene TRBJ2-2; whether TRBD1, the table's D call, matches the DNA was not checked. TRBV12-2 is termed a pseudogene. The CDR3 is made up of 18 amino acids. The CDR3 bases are TGTGCAAGTCGCTTTAATGTCGGGACAGGGGAGAAGACCGGGGAGCTGTTTTTT. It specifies CASRFNVGTGEKTGELFF.

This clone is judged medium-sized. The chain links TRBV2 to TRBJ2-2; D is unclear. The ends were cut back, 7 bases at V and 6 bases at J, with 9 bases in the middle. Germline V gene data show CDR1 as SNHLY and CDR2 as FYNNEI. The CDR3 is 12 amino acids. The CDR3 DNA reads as TGTGCCAGCAAGGTGGGCGCCGGGGAGCTGTTTTTT. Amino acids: CASKVGAGELFF.

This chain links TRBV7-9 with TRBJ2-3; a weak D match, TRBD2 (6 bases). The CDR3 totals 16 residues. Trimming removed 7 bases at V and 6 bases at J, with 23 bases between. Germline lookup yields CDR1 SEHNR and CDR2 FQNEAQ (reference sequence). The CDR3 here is CASTPTGARPMDTQYF. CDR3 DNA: TGTGCCAGCACCCCTACGGGAGCACGTCCTATGGATACGCAGTATTTT.

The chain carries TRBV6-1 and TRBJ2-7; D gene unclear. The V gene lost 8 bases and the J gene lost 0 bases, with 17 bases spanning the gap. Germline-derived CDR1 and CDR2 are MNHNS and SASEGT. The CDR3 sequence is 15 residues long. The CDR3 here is CASVWNTRSSYEQYF. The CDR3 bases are TGTGCCAGCGTTTGGAATACCAGGAGCTCCTACGAGCAGTACTTC.

The CDR3 loop is CASSQEDRVIEAFF. The CDR3 DNA is TGTGCCAGCAGCCAAGAGGACAGGGTAATTGAAGCTTTCTTT. V usage is TRBV14 and J usage is TRBJ1-1, with 8 bases aligning to TRBD1. The CDR3 runs to 14 residues. The V gene end was trimmed by 0 bases and the J gene end by 7 bases; junction bases not matched to a gene: 4. CDR1 is SGHDN and CDR2 is FVKESK in the germline V gene.

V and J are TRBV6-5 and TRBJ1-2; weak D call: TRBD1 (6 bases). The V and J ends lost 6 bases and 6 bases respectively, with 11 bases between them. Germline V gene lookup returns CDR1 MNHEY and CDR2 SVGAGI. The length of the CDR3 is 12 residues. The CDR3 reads CASSPGVDGYTF. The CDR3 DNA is TGTGCCAGCAGCCCAGGGGTGGATGGCTACACCTTC.